This TCR beta chain derives from a study of blood T cell repertoires in COVID-19. Study information: Sources were T cells, B-cell-depleted T cells, or PBMCs; the material itself was cDNA or gDNA.

The length of the CDR3 is 16 residues. V dropped 5 bases and J dropped 3 bases, with 19 bases sitting between them. The V gene's germline CDR1 is SEHNR and CDR2 FQNEAQ (reference sequence). How the authors handled the data: Quantification of nucleated cells was approximated via reference gene primer amplification. TCRdb keeps only in-frame clones here, not all; method: immunoSEQ multiplex PCR. The V and J calls and clone size were taken over from that table, and D and trimming were inferred from the DNA. The sample holds approximately 150,000 clones, 75% to 90% seen once. Sequenced sample: peripheral blood. The TCR originated in a human donor in a cohort sampled during active COVID-19. The chain combines TRBV7-9 with TRBJ2-5; possibly TRBD2 for D (6 bases). In DNA form, the CDR3 reads TGTGCCAGCAGCCTCGCCGCCGGGACTCCAAAAGAGACCCAGTACTTC. It translates to CASSLAAGTPKETQYF.